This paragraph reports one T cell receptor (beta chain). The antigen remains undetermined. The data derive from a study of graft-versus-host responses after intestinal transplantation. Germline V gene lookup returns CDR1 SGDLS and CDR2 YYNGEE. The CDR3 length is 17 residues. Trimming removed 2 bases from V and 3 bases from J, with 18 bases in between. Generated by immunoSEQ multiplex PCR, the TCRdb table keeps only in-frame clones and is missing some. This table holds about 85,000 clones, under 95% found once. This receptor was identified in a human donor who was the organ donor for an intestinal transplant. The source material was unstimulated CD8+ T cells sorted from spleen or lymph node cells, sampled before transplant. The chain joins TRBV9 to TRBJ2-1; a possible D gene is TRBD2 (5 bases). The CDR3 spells CASSVAGNRQYYNEQFF. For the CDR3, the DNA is TGTGCCAGCAGCGTTGCGGGTAACCGACAATACTACAATGAGCAGTTCTTC. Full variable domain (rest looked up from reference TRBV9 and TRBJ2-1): DSGVTQTPKHLITATGQRVTLRCSPRSGDLSVYWYQQSLDQGLQFLIQYYNGEERAKGNILERFSAQQFPDLHSELNLSSLELGDSALYFCASSVAGNRQYYNEQFFGPGTRLTVL.